A selection of T cell receptor beta chains follows, all from one sample in a study of CD8+CD57+ T cells in acquired aplastic anemia. Each CDR3 protein gets one entry after TCRdb re-called the reads with MiXCR. The table records 100,000 to 150,000 distinct CDR3 sequences, about 40% of them present only once. The sequenced sample consisted of sorted CD4+, CD8+, or CD8+CD57+ T cells (not recorded which) from PBMCs. These receptors were taken from a human donor with aplastic anemia. Each CDR3 is given without its conserved first and last residue. Fields, in order: D gene, V gene, CDR3 protein. The D gene is left open where the match is weak.

. | TRBV10-2 | ASNSRGDTEAF
. | TRBV20-1 | SAHGRSFSGNTIY
. | TRBV29-1 | SVEQTPNTEAF
TRBD1 | TRBV18 | ASSPDWTGTEAF
. | TRBV2 | ASSEMGREGQPQH
. | TRBV6-1 | ASTISGDYGYT
. | TRBV19 | ASSISGGANEQF
. | TRBV7-8 | ASSLTGSDTQY
TRBD1 | TRBV6-1 | ASSSGTVGPDQGQH
TRBD2 | TRBV11-1 | ASSWGTSGGSTDTQY
TRBD1 | TRBV2 | ASRGTGPYEQY
. | TRBV2 | ASSAMIKGKF
. | TRBV19 | ASSPRNNEQF
. | TRBV19 | ATRSPPRGEQY
TRBD1 | TRBV15 | ATKGTGTAQSSYEQY
. | TRBV24-1 | ATSDDGAGTGELF
. | TRBV18 | ASSPGGLAGYT
. | TRBV10-3 | AISERLASTGELF
. | TRBV28 | ASSLSDSNQPQH
. | TRBV7-8 | ASSPDSAVHQPQH
TRBD2 | TRBV10-1 | ASTGGTSDLNEQF
. | TRBV6-2/TRBV6-3 | ASSSLSATYHDEQF
. | TRBV25-1 | ASSAGLAWTDTQY
. | TRBV20-1 | SVQAAWAISYEQY
. | TRBV6-1 | ASSVNREWGYGYT
TRBD2 | TRBV11-2 | ASSFGTSYTDTQY
. | TRBV19 | ASSLEGRGNTIY
TRBD1 | TRBV29-1 | SVGGQGANYGYT
. | TRBV9 | ASSVDVLGSGNTIY
. | TRBV14 | ASSQDFGSGERY
TRBD2 | TRBV10-2 | ASSEVAGAYEQF
. | TRBV7-9 | ASSLRATEAF
. | TRBV7-6 | ASSPLTRQYYGYT
TRBD1 | TRBV20-1 | SASADRGARSGANVLT
. | TRBV20-1 | SAIWRRAPGGQDTQY
. | TRBV7-2 | ASSLVAAPLC
. | TRBV20-1 | SASPRTAFNQPQH
. | TRBV7-6 | ASSLKHQGTEAF
. | TRBV7-2 | ASSLRGGGKDYGYT
. | TRBV5-8 | ASSLLLGSKTETQY
. | TRBV5-1 | ASSPGPGQLNTEAF
. | TRBV30 | AWSVLGNQPQH
. | TRBV12-3/TRBV12-4 | ASSPLGSPQETQY
TRBD2 | TRBV3-1 | AGSPTGTISYEQY